What follows are 15 T cell receptor beta chains derived from one specimen sequenced in a study of T cells in Graves' hyperthyroidism and ophthalmopathy. Amplification targeted TCR beta CDR3 regions from RNA transcripts. HTBI primers were employed in a first-round RT-PCR of the TCR CDR3. One entry per CDR3 protein results from TCRdb running MiXCR on the multiplex PCR reads. The table records fewer than 450,000 distinct CDR3 sequences, over 12% of them present only once. Sample: blood. The receptors stem from a woman in her sixties or seventies with Graves' ophthalmopathy.

The rearrangement uses TRBV20-1 and TRBJ1-6; D remains unclear. V lost 0 bases, J lost 10 bases, and 7 bases lay in between. CDR3 length: 12 amino acids. Germline lookup yields CDR1 DFQATT and CDR2 SNEGSKA (reference sequence). The CDR3 DNA sequence: TGCAGTGCTAGAGATTTCGGGTCACCCCTCCACTTT. Its translation is CSARDFGSPLHF.

This chain uses TRBV19 with TRBJ1-2; maybe TRBD1 (5 bases). The CDR3 has 12 amino acids. The ends were cut back, 5 bases at V and 4 bases at J, with 8 bases in the middle. In germline, CDR1 is LNHDA, CDR2 SQIVND (reference sequence). CDR3 residues: CASSGDAYGYTF. DNA of the CDR3: TGTGCCAGTAGTGGGGACGCCTATGGCTACACCTTC.

This clonotype was found many times. The rearrangement uses TRBV6-5 and TRBJ1-1; D is ambiguous. The CDR3 extends over 15 amino acids. The V end lost 0 bases, the J end lost 5 bases, and 13 bases lay between the germline ends. From germline, CDR1 is MNHEY and CDR2 SVGAGI. The CDR3 DNA reads TGTGCCAGCAGTTACTCGGCCCTAAAAGGGACTGAAGCTTTCTTT. This translates into CASSYSALKGTEAFF.

At least ten counts were recorded for this clonotype. The chain recombines TRBV30 with TRBJ1-1; no firm D call. The CDR3 is made up of 13 amino acids. From germline, CDR1 is GTSNPN and CDR2 SVGIG (reference sequence). The ends were cut back, 3 bases at V and 0 bases at J, with 8 bases in the middle. The CDR3 nucleotides are TGTGCCTGGAGCCGAAGGATGAACACTGAAGCTTTCTTT. As protein: CAWSRRMNTEAFF.

This clonotype has ten or more counts. This rearrangement joins TRBV5-1 to TRBJ2-1; D is uncertain. Germline CDR1 reads SGHRS; CDR2 reads YFSETQ. CDR3 length: 13 residues. The ends were cut back, 6 bases at V and 1 base at J, with 8 bases in the middle. In DNA, the CDR3 is TGCGCCAGCAACGAGGAGTCCTACAATGAGCAGTTCTTC. Its translation is CASNEESYNEQFF.

This clonotype was counted ten times or more. The V call is TRBV20-1, the J call TRBJ2-2; tentatively, D is TRBD2 (6 bases). This CDR3 is built from 14 residues. V was shortened by 5 bases and J by 5 bases, with 15 bases between the two germline ends. The V gene's germline CDR1 is DFQATT and CDR2 SNEGSKA (reference sequence). The DNA of the CDR3 is TGCAGTGCTCGCGGGACTTTCACGACCGGGGAGCTGTTTTTT. It translates to CSARGTFTTGELFF.

The chain employs TRBV6-1 and TRBJ2-5, with D perhaps TRBD1 (6 bases). V was pared by 9 bases and J by 4 bases, with 12 bases between. The CDR3 spans 12 residues. CDR1 and CDR2 from the germline V gene are MNHNS and SASEGT. CDR3 region: CASGTMRETQYF. The CDR3 region has the DNA TGTGCCAGTGGGACAATGCGAGAGACCCAGTACTTC.

This clonotype was counted only a few times. This could be a read error, since a much larger clone is one nucleotide away. V gene TRBV5-1 combines with J gene TRBJ2-5, with D possibly matching TRBD1 (6 bases). CDR3 length equals 12 residues. Germline V gene lookup returns CDR1 SGHRS and CDR2 YFSETQ. The CDR3 loop is CASSTGMGAQHF. The CDR3, as DNA: TGCGCCAGCAGCACAGGGATGGGGGCCCAGCACTTC.

J is TRBJ2-3 and V is TRBV6-1; possible D gene TRBD2, 5 bases. Germline V CDR1 and CDR2: MNHNS, SASEGT. This CDR3 has 14 amino acids. This chain's CDR3 is CADGEMRGTDTQYF. The CDR3 bases are TGTGCAGATGGGGAGATGAGGGGCACAGATACGCAGTATTTT.

This clonotype has a count of ten or more. This chain uses TRBV7-9 with TRBJ2-5; 9 bases agree with TRBD2. The CDR3 totals 15 residues. Losses at the gene ends were 4 bases for V and 4 bases for J; bases not matched to a gene: 7. From germline, CDR1 is SEHNR and CDR2 FQNEAQ (reference sequence). This CDR3 is CASSYRLAGSETQYF. CDR3 coding DNA: TGTGCCAGCAGCTATCGGCTAGCGGGATCAGAGACCCAGTACTTC.

Many counts were recorded for this clonotype. This sequence joins TRBV20-1 and TRBJ2-7; 10 nucleotides match TRBD2. CDR1 is DFQATT, CDR2 SNEGSKA, per germline (reference sequence). V lost 1 base to trimming and J lost 0 bases; unmatched junction nucleotides: 3. The CDR3 length is 15 residues. CDR3 in DNA: TGCAGTGCTAGAGGACTAGCGGGTACCTCCTACGAGCAGTACTTC. Amino acids: CSARGLAGTSYEQYF.

Details on this clonotype: Since a much larger clone is just one base distant, this may be a read error. The gene calls are TRBV30 and TRBJ1-3; D may be TRBD1 (5 bases). The CDR3 has 14 amino acids. The germline V gene has CDR1 GTSNPN and CDR2 SVGIG (reference sequence). Trimming took 6 bases from V and 2 from J, leaving 14 bases between them. CDR3 loop: CACLLATAGNTIYF. As DNA, the CDR3 is TGTGCCTGTTTACTGGCGACAGCTGGAAACACCATATATTTT.

This clonotype was seen once. V gene TRBV24-1 combines with J gene TRBJ2-2; perhaps TRBD1 as D (8 bases). The germline V gene has CDR1 KGHDR and CDR2 SFDVKD. The CDR3 runs to 15 residues. V was clipped by 5 bases and J by 7 bases, with 16 bases between them. Here the CDR3 DNA reads TGTGCCACCAGTGGATACAGGGGGGGGAACGGGGAGCTGTTTTTT. Protein sequence: CATSGYRGGNGELFF.

This clonotype was observed many times. The chain employs TRBV28 and TRBJ2-5; no firm D call. This CDR3 has 13 residues. Germline loops: CDR1 MDHEN, CDR2 SYDVKM. Trimming cost V 2 bases and J 5 bases, with 9 bases left between them. In nucleotides, the CDR3 is TGTGCCAGCAGTTTAAGTGGGGTGGAGACCCAGTACTTC. It is translated as CASSLSGVETQYF.

The chain joins TRBV7-3 to TRBJ2-5, with D unclear. Trimming cost V 2 bases and J 5 bases, with 18 bases left between them. This CDR3 comprises 16 residues. Looked up from germline, CDR1 is SGHTA and CDR2 is FQGTGA. Here the CDR3 DNA reads TGTGCCAGCAGCTTATCGGGTCTGAGCGATTCCGAGACCCAGTACTTC. As protein: CASSLSGLSDSETQYF.